The rows below give T cell receptor beta chains drawn from one sample of a study of beta chain features in type 1 diabetes. Produced via immunoSEQ multiplex PCR; TCRdb's table is partial and in-frame only. The sample consists of hundreds of thousands of clones, about 14% of them appearing once. Sequencing was carried out using naive CD4+ T cells from blood. These receptors were obtained from a man between 18 and 29 years old with type 1 diabetes. CDR3s include the opening cysteine and the closing phenylalanine or tryptophan. A D gene is named only where the DNA matches it firmly. Clone size is not always given. Where it is, it says once, few, many or a class for expanded clones.

j_call v_call clone_size d_call cdr3_nt cdr3_aa
TRBJ2-3 TRBV11-2 few - TGTGCCAGCAGCGACTTCGCCGAGGGAACAGATACGCAGTATTTT CASSDFAEGTDTQYF
TRBJ2-3 TRBV5-1 - - TGCGCCAGCAGCTTTCAAGCTGGGAGCACAGATACGCAGTATTTT CASSFQAGSTDTQYF
TRBJ1-5 TRBV21-1 - - TGTGCCAGCAGCAAAGCTTGGGTGACAGGGGTCAATCAGCCCCAGCATTTT CASSKAWVTGVNQPQHF
TRBJ2-1 TRBV28 - TRBD1 TGTGCCAGCACCGAGGGACAGATCAATGAGCAGTTCTTC CASTEGQINEQFF
TRBJ2-7 TRBV18 few - TGTGCCAGCTCACGAACGACAGGTCCGAACTACGAGCAGTACTTC CASSRTTGPNYEQYF
TRBJ2-3 TRBV5-4 - - TGTGCCAGCAGCTTCAGCTACTTCCGGACAGATACGCAGTATTTT CASSFSYFRTDTQYF
TRBJ2-4 TRBV6-5 few TRBD2 TGTGCCAGCCGATTAGCGGGAGGGAATCGGCACATTCAGTACTTC CASRLAGGNRHIQYF
TRBJ1-2 TRBV2 - - TGTGCCAGCAGTGTGAGACCTAACTATGGCTACACCTTC CASSVRPNYGYTF
TRBJ2-1 TRBV9 - - TGTGCCAGCAGCGTAGCGGTGGGAGTGATCTTCCATGAGCAGTTCTTC CASSVAVGVIFHEQFF
TRBJ2-1 TRBV4-1 - TRBD2 TGCGCCAGCAGCCCACTAGCGGGTGAGCAGTTCTTC CASSPLAGEQFF
TRBJ1-1 TRBV30 few - TGTGCCTGGAGCATCGGGGGGATTCTGGACACTGAAGCTTTCTTT CAWSIGGILDTEAFF
TRBJ2-3 TRBV6-1 few - TGTGCCAGCAGTGATTTGAAGGGCACAGATACGCAGTATTTT CASSDLKGTDTQYF
TRBJ2-1 TRBV11-2 - - TGTGCCAGCAGCTTAGCAGACCCCTCCTACAATGAGCAGTTCTTC CASSLADPSYNEQFF
TRBJ2-7 TRBV29-1 - TRBD1 TGCAGCGTCGGGACAGGGAGCTACGAGCAGTACTTC CSVGTGSYEQYF
TRBJ2-7 TRBV19 few TRBD2 TGTGCCAGTAGTGGCCGGACTAGCGGCCTCTACGAGCAGTACTTC CASSGRTSGLYEQYF
TRBJ2-5 TRBV7-6 few - TGTAGTTTGGGCAGGGAGACCCAGTACTTC CSLGRETQYF
TRBJ2-1 TRBV9 - - TGTGCCAGCAAGGCCCTGGCCGGGACAACCTACAATGAGCAGTTCTTC CASKALAGTTYNEQFF
TRBJ1-4 TRBV5-1 few TRBD1 TGCGCCAGCAGCATGGGACAGGGGGATTTTGAAAAACTGTTTTTT CASSMGQGDFEKLFF
TRBJ1-1 TRBV5-6 - TRBD1 TGTGCCAGCAGCATGGACAGGGTCTTTATGAACACTGAAGCTTTCTTT CASSMDRVFMNTEAFF
TRBJ2-7 TRBV7-2 few - TGTGCCAGCAGCTTAGGGATCGACTACTACGAGCAGTACTTC CASSLGIDYYEQYF
TRBJ2-7 TRBV25-1 few - TGTGCCAGCAGTGACCAGCCTTCCTACGAGCAGTACTTC CASSDQPSYEQYF
TRBJ2-1 TRBV9 - TRBD2 TGTGCCAGCAGCGTAAGCCTTTCTGGCGGGAGCATCTACAATGAGCAGTTCTTC CASSVSLSGGSIYNEQFF
TRBJ2-5 TRBV9 - TRBD1 TGTGCCAGCAGCGTAGCAGTGACAGGGCAAGAGACCCAGTACTTC CASSVAVTGQETQYF
TRBJ1-2 TRBV7-2 - TRBD1 TGTGCCAGCAGCTTGGACAGGGTGTATGGCTACACCTTC CASSLDRVYGYTF
TRBJ1-3 TRBV2 - TRBD1 TGTGCCAGCAGCGGGACAGTGGGAAACACCATATATTTT CASSGTVGNTIYF
TRBJ2-7 TRBV5-1 few - TGCGCCACCTCGATGGGCGACGGCCCCTACGAGCAGTACTTC CATSMGDGPYEQYF
TRBJ2-5 TRBV7-2 few - TGTGCCAGCAGCTTACCCGGGGGCAAAGAGACCCAGTACTTC CASSLPGGKETQYF
TRBJ2-5 TRBV30 - TRBD1 TGTGCCTGGAGTGTACGGGGACAGGGGCGGGAGACCCAGTACTTC CAWSVRGQGRETQYF
TRBJ2-4 TRBV2 few TRBD1 TGTGCCAGCAGTCATCCAGGGGGCTTGAACATTCAGTACTTC CASSHPGGLNIQYF
TRBJ2-5 TRBV6-1 few - TGTGCCAGCACCATCCTGGGGGAGACCCAGTACTTC CASTILGETQYF
TRBJ2-1 TRBV6-4 - - TGTGCCAGCAGTACCGGACTGTACAATGAGCAGTTCTTC CASSTGLYNEQFF
TRBJ1-1 TRBV29-1 few - TGCAGCGTTGAACTGGGATGGACAGTAAACACTGAAGCTTTCTTT CSVELGWTVNTEAFF
TRBJ1-2 TRBV11-2 - - TGTGCCAGCAGCCCCGGGGCCACCTATGGCTACACCTTC CASSPGATYGYTF
TRBJ2-6 TRBV28 - TRBD2 TGTGCCAGCATAGGGGAGCGGGGGCACTCTGGGGCCAACGTCCTGACTTTC CASIGERGHSGANVLTF
TRBJ1-2 TRBV18 - - TGTGCCAGCTCACCCGGAGGGCAGTCTGGTGGCTACACCTTC CASSPGGQSGGYTF
TRBJ1-2 TRBV11-2 - - TGTGCCAGCAGCTTAGCAGTCGGTCCGGGAAACGGCTACACCTTC CASSLAVGPGNGYTF